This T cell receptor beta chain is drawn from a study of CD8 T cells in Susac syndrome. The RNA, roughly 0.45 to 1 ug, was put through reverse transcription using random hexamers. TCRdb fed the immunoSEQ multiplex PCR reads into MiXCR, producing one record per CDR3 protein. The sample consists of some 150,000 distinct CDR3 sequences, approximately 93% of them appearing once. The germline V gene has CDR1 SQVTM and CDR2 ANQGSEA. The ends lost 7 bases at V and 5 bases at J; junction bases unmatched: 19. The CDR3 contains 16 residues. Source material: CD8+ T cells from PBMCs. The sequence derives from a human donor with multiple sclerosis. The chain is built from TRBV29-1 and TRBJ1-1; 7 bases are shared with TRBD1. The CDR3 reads CSAAGLRGLLRTEAFF. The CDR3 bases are TGCAGCGCCGCGGGGTTGAGGGGGCTATTGAGAACTGAAGCTTTCTTT.